These 31 T cell receptor beta chains originate from one sample sequenced in a study of blood T cell repertoires in COVID-19. The protocol was immunoSEQ multiplex PCR, while the TCRdb copy is restricted to in-frame clones and leaves out a portion. The sample includes around 230,000 clones, more than 65% seen only once; the top ten take about 7.4%. The specimen sequenced was peripheral blood. The receptors derive from a woman older than 75 with acute or convalescent COVID-19.

V is TRBV5-1 and J is TRBJ1-2; the match to TRBD1 covers 7 bases. Unmatched junction bases numbered 2, after V lost 0 bases and J lost 6 bases. Germline CDR1 SGHRS, CDR2 YFSETQ. This CDR3 comprises 13 residues. The CDR3 bases are TGCGCCAGCAGCTTGGAGACAGGGCATGGCTACACCTTC. The encoded protein is CASSLETGHGYTF.

The V call is TRBV6-6, the J call TRBJ1-4; D gene unclear. CDR1 and CDR2 (germline): MNHNY, SVGAGI (reference sequence). Trimming removed 7 bases at V and 5 bases at J, with 20 bases between. The CDR3 extends over 16 amino acids. The CDR3: CASISGQQVKNEKLFF. Here the CDR3 DNA reads TGTGCCAGCATCAGCGGGCAGCAGGTCAAGAATGAAAAACTGTTTTTT.

A word on this clone: Other nucleotide sequences in the sample specify the same CDR3. The rearrangement uses TRBV28 and TRBJ2-7, with 7 bases aligning to TRBD1. The CDR3 runs 13 residues. Unmatched junction bases numbered 4, after V lost 4 bases and J lost 4 bases. CDR1 MDHEN and CDR2 SYDVKM come from the germline V gene. CDR3 loop: CASSSGQTYEQYF. Written as DNA, the CDR3 is TGTGCCAGCAGTTCGGGACAGACGTACGAGCAGTACTTC.

The chain links TRBV11-2 to TRBJ1-4; 9 bases match TRBD1. The CDR3 contains 15 residues. Germline loops: CDR1 SGHAT, CDR2 FQNNGV. After removal of 4 bases from V and 8 bases from J, the junction contained 8 bases not matched to a gene. The CDR3 DNA reads as TGTGCCAGCAGCTCCCACGGGACAGGGAACGAAAAACTGTTTTTT. Translated, it gives CASSSHGTGNEKLFF. Full variable domain (rest looked up from reference TRBV11-2 and TRBJ1-4): EAGVAQSPRYKIIEKRQSVAFWCNPISGHATLYWYQQILGQGPKLLIQFQNNGVVDDSQLPKDRFSAERLKGVDSTLKIQPAKLEDSAVYLCASSSHGTGNEKLFFGSGTQLSVL.

The rearrangement uses TRBV7-2 and TRBJ2-5; 9 nucleotides line up with TRBD2. V gave up 1 base and J gave up 4 bases; unmatched junction bases: 7. Germline V gene sequence: CDR1 SGHTA, CDR2 FQGNSA. The CDR3 consists of 16 residues. CDR3 region: CASSLGGRARRETQYF. CDR3 in DNA: TGTGCCAGCAGCTTAGGCGGGAGGGCCAGGAGAGAGACCCAGTACTTC.

The chain is built from TRBV9 and TRBJ2-3, with TRBD2 identical over 9 bases. Trimming took 1 base from V and 0 from J; bases not matched to a gene: 3. Germline V CDR1 and CDR2: SGDLS, YYNGEE. The length of the CDR3 is 16 residues. The CDR3 loop is CASSVWRGGSTDTQYF. The CDR3, as DNA: TGTGCCAGCAGCGTATGGCGGGGGGGTAGCACAGATACGCAGTATTTT.

CDR3 sequence reads: CASSTGPGGPGTGELFF. The CDR3 DNA is TGTGCCAGCAGCACCGGACCGGGAGGGCCGGGCACCGGGGAGCTGTTTTTT. This chain uses TRBV21-1 with TRBJ2-2; TRBD2 is the table's D call, not checked against the DNA. TRBV21-1 is a pseudogene. CDR3 length equals 17 residues.

The rearrangement joins TRBV19 to TRBJ1-5; D is unresolved. The CDR3 is made up of 16 amino acids. The ends were cut back, 3 bases at V and 5 bases at J, with 17 bases in the middle. Germline CDR1 LNHDA, CDR2 SQIVND (reference sequence). CDR3 region: CASSINPVNAYQPQHF. For the CDR3, the DNA is TGTGCCAGTAGTATCAACCCGGTCAACGCTTATCAGCCCCAGCATTTT.

This rearrangement joins TRBV5-1 to TRBJ1-3; D unresolved. V was clipped by 7 bases and J by 0 bases, with 8 bases between them. Per the germline V gene, CDR1 is SGHRS and CDR2 is YFSETQ. This CDR3 has 13 amino acids. The DNA of the CDR3 is TGCGCCAGCGGGGAGACCTCTGGAAACACCATATATTTT. It specifies CASGETSGNTIYF.

The chain uses TRBV6-6 and TRBJ2-6; D perhaps matches TRBD2 (5 bases). The CDR3 has 17 residues. The V gene's germline CDR1 is MNHNY and CDR2 SVGAGI (reference sequence). V lost 5 bases to trimming and J lost 0 bases, with 14 bases between them. The DNA for the CDR3 is TGTGCCAGCAGTCGATCGGACGGGATCTCTGGGGCCAACGTCCTGACTTTC. Its translation: CASSRSDGISGANVLTF.

The rearrangement joins TRBV6-1 to TRBJ1-2; TRBD1 matches at 10 bases. The CDR3 has 17 amino acids. The germline V gene encodes CDR1 MNHNS and CDR2 SASEGT. The J segment lost 8 bases and the V segment lost 1 base, leaving 13 bases of the junction unmatched. DNA of the CDR3: TGTGCCAGCAGTGAAGTGTTGTCGGGACAGGGGTTTTCGGGCTACACCTTC. It translates to CASSEVLSGQGFSGYTF.

V gene TRBV25-1 combines with J gene TRBJ2-5, with 7 bases identical to TRBD1. The CDR3 is 13 amino acids. Trimming took 7 bases from V and 5 from J; bases not matched to a gene: 7. From germline, CDR1 is MGHDK and CDR2 SYGVNS. The CDR3 reads CASTPGGRETQYF. The CDR3 DNA reads as TGTGCCAGCACCCCAGGGGGTAGGGAGACCCAGTACTTC.

This clone showed up just once. The chain couples TRBV5-1 to TRBJ2-4, with D maybe TRBD1 (6 bases). CDR3 size: 16 residues. CDR1 and CDR2 from the germline V gene are SGHRS and YFSETQ. Trimming removed 0 bases from V and 3 bases from J, with 13 bases in between. The CDR3 loop reads CASSLGQASGKNIQYF. The CDR3 coding sequence is TGCGCCAGCAGCTTGGGACAGGCCTCCGGCAAAAACATTCAGTACTTC.

The V gene is TRBV13, the J gene TRBJ1-2; perhaps TRBD1 as D (6 bases). With 0 bases removed from V and 0 bases from J, the gap between germline ends came to 8 bases. The length of the CDR3 is 15 residues. The germline gives CDR1 PRHDT, CDR2 FYEKMQ (reference sequence). CDR3 in DNA: TGTGCCAGCAGCTTAGGACGACAGGCTAACTATGGCTACACCTTC. Amino acids: CASSLGRQANYGYTF.

The chain uses TRBV6-4 and TRBJ2-1; 15 nucleotides align to TRBD2. Looked up from germline, CDR1 is MRHNA and CDR2 is SNTAGT. J lost 6 bases, V lost 3 bases, and 9 bases had no gene match. The CDR3 is 18 residues long. The CDR3 nucleotides read TGTGCCAGCAGTGAGGGACTAGCGGGGGGTTTCCTCGTCAATGAGCAGTTCTTC. It yields the protein CASSEGLAGGFLVNEQFF.

J is TRBJ2-7 and V is TRBV24-1; 11 nucleotides match TRBD1. Germline loops: CDR1 KGHDR, CDR2 SFDVKD. The J segment lost 3 bases and the V segment lost 4 bases, leaving 4 bases of the junction unmatched. The CDR3 covers 15 residues. For the CDR3, the DNA is TGTGCCACCAGTGACCGCGGGACAGGGGGCTACGAGCAGTACTTC. This gives the protein CATSDRGTGGYEQYF.

The V gene is TRBV27, the J gene TRBJ2-2, with D perhaps TRBD1 (6 bases). The CDR3 consists of 14 residues. Germline lookup yields CDR1 MNHEY and CDR2 SMNVEV (reference sequence). With 3 bases removed from V and 3 bases from J, the gap between germline ends came to 8 bases. This chain's CDR3 is CASSFNRDTGELFF. DNA for the CDR3: TGTGCCAGCAGTTTCAACAGGGACACCGGGGAGCTGTTTTTT.

The genes are TRBV6-5 and TRBJ1-2; 10 bases match TRBD1. The CDR3 loop spans 14 amino acids. The trim removed 6 bases at V and 4 bases at J, leaving 5 bases unmatched. Germline lookup yields CDR1 MNHEY and CDR2 SVGAGI. This CDR3 is CASRTGQGLYGYTF. CDR3 DNA: TGTGCCAGCAGGACGGGACAGGGGCTCTATGGCTACACCTTC.

This rearrangement joins TRBV5-1 to TRBJ1-2; 10 nucleotides match TRBD1. This CDR3 has 15 amino acids. Germline CDR1 reads SGHRS; CDR2 reads YFSETQ. V was pared by 3 bases and J by 6 bases, with 8 bases of the junction left unmatched. The CDR3 nucleotides read TGCGCCAGCAGCTCTGACTGGGGACAGGGGAATGGCTACACCTTC. This sequence encodes CASSSDWGQGNGYTF. Full variable domain (missing parts from reference TRBV5-1 and TRBJ1-2): KAGVTQTPRYLIKTRGQQVTLSCSPISGHRSVSWYQQTPGQGLQFLFEYFSETQRNKGNFPGRFSGRQFSNSRSEMNVSTLELGDSALYLCASSSDWGQGNGYTFGSGTRLTVV.

This clone appeared a single time. The CDR3: CASSYSWENYGYTF. The CDR3 DNA reads TGTGCCAGCAGTTACTCTTGGGAGAACTATGGCTACACCTTC. This chain connects TRBV6-5 to TRBJ1-2; the D is unclear. Trimming stripped 0 bases from V and 2 bases from J, with 7 bases between. Per germline, CDR1 MNHEY and CDR2 SVGAGI. This CDR3 region has 14 residues.

The chain recombines TRBV5-4 with TRBJ2-3, with 11 bases lining up with TRBD2. J gave up 2 bases and V 4 bases, and 15 bases lay outside the gene matches. The germline V gene encodes CDR1 SGHNT and CDR2 YYREEE (reference sequence). The CDR3 extends over 19 amino acids. For the CDR3, the DNA is TGTGCCAGCAGCCTTAAAACTAGCGGGGGTTTCGGATACACAGATACGCAGTATTTT. Residues: CASSLKTSGGFGYTDTQYF. The full variable domain, with the rest looked up from reference TRBV5-4 and TRBJ2-3, is ETGVTQSPTHLIKTRGQQVTLRCSSQSGHNTVSWYQQALGQGPQFIFQYYREEENGRGNFPPRFSGLQFPNYSSELNVNALELDDSALYLCASSLKTSGGFGYTDTQYFGPGTRLTVL.

Of note for this clone: The same CDR3 also results from other DNA sequences found in this sample. The CDR3 spells CASSGTGGNEQFF. CDR3 coding DNA: TGTGCCAGCAGTGGCACCGGGGGCAATGAGCAGTTCTTC. The chain carries TRBV2 and TRBJ2-1, with D perhaps matching TRBD2 (6 bases). Germline loops: CDR1 SNHLY, CDR2 FYNNEI. CDR3 length: 13 amino acids. The ends were cut back, 4 bases at V and 6 bases at J, with 10 bases in the middle.

This clone was seen just once. The genes are TRBV27 and TRBJ1-6; D is possibly TRBD1 (5 bases). CDR1 MNHEY and CDR2 SMNVEV come from the germline V gene (reference sequence). V was pared by 1 base and J by 15 bases, with 13 bases between. The CDR3 extends over 13 amino acids. The CDR3: CASSLFGSRDLHF. The DNA of the CDR3 is TGTGCCAGCAGTTTATTCGGATCCAGGGACCTCCACTTT.

The chain combines TRBV19 with TRBJ2-1; 8 nucleotides agree with TRBD2. After removal of 3 bases from V and 4 bases from J, the junction contained 8 bases not matched to a gene. CDR3 length: 16 residues. Germline values: CDR1 LNHDA, CDR2 SQIVND (reference sequence). CDR3 sequence (DNA): TGTGCCAGTAGTATCTCCGGGGGGGCCCAATACAATGAGCAGTTCTTC. Residues: CASSISGGAQYNEQFF.

This chain joins TRBV5-1 and TRBJ2-3; D remains unclear. With 4 bases removed from V and 3 bases from J, the gap between germline ends came to 12 bases. Germline V gene lookup returns CDR1 SGHRS and CDR2 YFSETQ. The CDR3 spans 14 residues. CDR3 in amino acids: CASSLKEITDTQYF. CDR3 coding DNA: TGCGCCAGCAGCCTCAAGGAGATTACAGATACGCAGTATTTT.

The genes are TRBV9 and TRBJ1-1, with no clear D. The CDR3 has 14 residues. V was pared by 0 bases and J by 3 bases, with 9 bases between. Germline values: CDR1 SGDLS, CDR2 YYNGEE. The CDR3 DNA reads as TGTGCCAGCAGCGTAGCTTCTCGGGACACTGAAGCTTTCTTT. Protein sequence: CASSVASRDTEAFF.

The chain couples TRBV6-5 to TRBJ2-7; D may be TRBD1 (7 bases). The ends were cut back, 2 bases at V and 2 bases at J, with 13 bases in the middle. This CDR3 contains 15 residues. Germline V CDR1 and CDR2: MNHEY, SVGAGI. CDR3 loop: CASSYVQGGPYEQYF. In DNA form, the CDR3 reads TGTGCCAGCAGTTACGTGCAGGGGGGACCCTACGAGCAGTACTTC.

The CDR3 loop is CASSLSMTGSDWYF. CDR3 bases: TGCGCCAGCAGCTTGTCAATGACAGGGTCCGATTGGTACTTC. The chain joins TRBV5-1 to TRBJ2-7; the match to TRBD1 covers 7 bases. From germline, CDR1 is SGHRS and CDR2 YFSETQ. Germline trimming cut 1 base from V and 12 bases from J; bases unmatched to any gene: 13. There are 14 residues in the CDR3. The full variable domain, in which reference TRBV5-1 and TRBJ2-7 provide the parts outside the CDR3, is KAGVTQTPRYLIKTRGQQVTLSCSPISGHRSVSWYQQTPGQGLQFLFEYFSETQRNKGNFPGRFSGRQFSNSRSEMNVSTLELGDSALYLCASSLSMTGSDWYFGPGTRLTVT.

This clone appeared once. The J gene is TRBJ2-2, the V gene TRBV6-4, with D unclear. The CDR3 is 14 residues long. V gave up 3 bases and J gave up 1 base, with 6 bases separating them. Germline V CDR1 and CDR2: MRHNA, SNTAGT. The CDR3 sequence is CASSETRNTGELFF. CDR3 nucleotide sequence: TGTGCCAGCAGTGAAACAAGGAACACCGGGGAGCTGTTTTTT.

This rearrangement joins TRBV28 to TRBJ2-4, with TRBD2 identical over 10 bases. Germline V lookup: CDR1 MDHEN, CDR2 SYDVKM. This CDR3 comprises 16 residues. Trimming took 5 bases from V and 0 from J; bases not matched to a gene: 4. The CDR3 region has the DNA TGTGCCAGCAGTGGTGGACTAGCGGTAGCCAAAAACATTCAGTACTTC. Translation: CASSGGLAVAKNIQYF.

This CDR3 reads CASSGLTGVYGYTF. The CDR3 region has the DNA TGTGCCAGCAGTGGTTTGACAGGAGTCTATGGCTACACCTTC. V and J are TRBV6-1 and TRBJ1-2; D might be TRBD1 (6 bases). Per germline, CDR1 MNHNS and CDR2 SASEGT. This CDR3 has 14 residues. Trimming removed 4 bases from V and 4 bases from J, with 13 bases in between.